The 10 T cell receptor beta chains given below trace back to one sample, sequenced in a study of T cells in Graves' hyperthyroidism and ophthalmopathy. From RNA transcripts, TCR beta CDR3 regions were amplified. The study used the HTBI primer set for a first-round RT-PCR of the TCR CDR3. TCRdb fed the multiplex PCR reads into MiXCR, producing one record per CDR3 protein. This sample has about 360,000 distinct CDR3 sequences, with around a quarter found just once. The sequenced sample was blood. The receptors were sampled from a man aged 50-60 years with Graves' hyperthyroidism.

This clonotype was recorded many times. The V call is TRBV30, the J call TRBJ2-5; 7 nucleotides line up with TRBD2. In germline, CDR1 is GTSNPN, CDR2 SVGIG (reference sequence). There are 12 residues in the CDR3. Trimming at V came to 6 bases and at J to 5 bases, leaving 6 bases not matched to a gene. This chain's CDR3 is CACVAGYETQYF. Here the CDR3 DNA reads TGTGCCTGTGTAGCGGGCTATGAGACCCAGTACTTC. Full variable domain (outside the CDR3, taken from reference TRBV30 and TRBJ2-5): SQTIHQWPATLVQPVGSPLSLECTVEGTSNPNLYWYRQAAGRGLQLLFYSVGIGQISSEVPQNLSASRPQDRQFILSSKKLLLSDSGFYLCACVAGYETQYFGPGTRLLVL.

The V and J genes are TRBV29-1 and TRBJ2-2, with 7 positions matching TRBD1. The CDR3 has 15 residues. With 5 bases clipped from V and 3 bases from J, the junction kept 9 bases outside the gene matches. In germline, CDR1 is SQVTM, CDR2 ANQGSEA. Here the CDR3 reads CSVFLGTAYTGELFF. CDR3 sequence (DNA): TGCAGCGTTTTCCTTGGGACAGCCTACACCGGGGAGCTGTTTTTT.

Many counts were recorded for this clonotype. This chain joins TRBV28 and TRBJ2-1, with 14 positions matching TRBD2. Germline-derived CDR1 and CDR2 are MDHEN and SYDVKM. The trim removed 5 bases at V and 7 bases at J, leaving 7 bases unmatched. This CDR3 comprises 16 residues. The CDR3 region is CASSGRTSGRLNEQFF. For the CDR3, the DNA is TGTGCCAGCAGTGGCCGGACTAGCGGGAGGTTAAATGAGCAGTTCTTC.

This clonotype was seen at least ten times. V gene TRBV7-3 combines with J gene TRBJ2-7; no reliable D call. The CDR3 contains 13 residues. Germline CDR1 and CDR2: SGHTA and FQGTGA. Trimming removed 5 bases at V and 3 bases at J, with 11 bases between. In DNA, the CDR3 is TGTGCCAGCAGCCCCGGCTCTCTCTACGAGCAGTACTTC. This gives the protein CASSPGSLYEQYF.

In DNA, the CDR3 is TGTGCCAGCAGCTTTACCTTGGGGGGTAGCACAGATACGCAGTATTTT. Translated, it gives CASSFTLGGSTDTQYF. The chain uses TRBV7-8 and TRBJ2-3, with a possible D match to TRBD2 (6 bases). V shed 3 bases and J shed 0 bases, with 13 bases lying between them. From germline, CDR1 is SGHVS and CDR2 FQNEAQ. The CDR3 consists of 16 residues.

This clonotype was seen at least ten times. This chain joins TRBV11-2 and TRBJ2-5, with 9 bases that match TRBD1. Germline CDR1 is SGHAT and CDR2 is FQNNGV. The CDR3 totals 14 residues. V shed 6 bases, J shed 2 bases, and the junction held 4 bases outside the gene matches. The CDR3 is CASRTGTGQETQYF. In DNA, the CDR3 is TGTGCCAGCAGAACCGGGACAGGGCAAGAGACCCAGTACTTC.

This clonotype was observed many times. The chain uses TRBV3-1 and TRBJ2-7, with D tentatively TRBD2 (5 bases). This CDR3 is built from 14 residues. The V gene's germline CDR1 is LGHDT and CDR2 YNNKEL (reference sequence). The V end was cut by 1 base, the J end by 2 bases, with 9 bases between. Here the CDR3 DNA reads TGTGCCAGCAGCCAAGCGCTAGCCCCCTACGAGCAGTACTTC. The encoded protein is CASSQALAPYEQYF.

The chain uses TRBV30 and TRBJ1-5; tentative D call: TRBD1 (6 bases). V was cut by 3 bases and J by 4 bases, with 10 bases left in between. CDR1 and CDR2 (germline): GTSNPN, SVGIG (reference sequence). This CDR3 is built from 13 residues. The chain's CDR3 is CAWSRTVNQPQHF. CDR3 sequence (DNA): TGTGCCTGGAGCAGGACAGTAAATCAGCCCCAGCATTTT.

This clonotype was picked up a small number of times. This sequence joins TRBV12-3 or TRBV12-4 and TRBJ1-4; 7 bases fit TRBD1. This CDR3 has 13 residues. V lost 6 bases and J lost 7; bases outside the gene matches: 5. The CDR3 reads CASRGTVSEKLFF. The CDR3 region has the DNA TGTGCCAGCAGGGGGACAGTGAGTGAAAAACTGTTTTTT.

This clonotype was counted only a few times. V is TRBV19 and J is TRBJ1-5; a weak D match, TRBD1 (6 bases). The CDR3 covers 14 residues. CDR1 and CDR2 (germline): LNHDA, SQIVND (reference sequence). Trimming left V 4 bases short and J 4 bases short, with 11 bases between. The CDR3 DNA sequence: TGTGCCAGTAGTACCCGGACAGTGAATCAGCCCCAGCATTTT. Its translation: CASSTRTVNQPQHF.